Presented here are 30 T cell receptor beta chains from one specimen sequenced in a study of T cells in Graves' hyperthyroidism and ophthalmopathy. RNA transcripts provided the source from which TCR beta CDR3 regions were amplified. A first-round RT-PCR of the TCR CDR3 used the HTBI primer set. TCRdb re-analysed the multiplex PCR reads in MiXCR, keeping a single row per CDR3 protein. The sample gives 500,000 to 750,000 distinct CDR3 sequences, around 14% of which show up once; around 7.5% is in the top ten. Sequenced sample: blood. The receptors were gathered from a woman aged 30 to 39 with Graves' hyperthyroidism.

V is TRBV25-1 and J is TRBJ2-3, with D unresolved. Germline values: CDR1 MGHDK, CDR2 SYGVNS. Trimming stripped 3 bases from V and 2 bases from J, with 6 bases between. This CDR3 is built from 13 residues. Here the CDR3 reads CASSEDFTDTQYF. CDR3 DNA: TGTGCCAGCAGTGAGGATTTCACAGATACGCAGTATTTT. The entire variable domain, with the rest obtained from reference TRBV25-1 and TRBJ2-3, is as follows: EADIYQTPRYLVIGTGKKITLECSQTMGHDKMYWYQQDPGMELHLIHYSYGVNSTEKGDLSSESTVSRIRTEHFPLTLESARPSHTSQYLCASSEDFTDTQYFGPGTRLTVL.

This clonotype appeared many times. This rearrangement joins TRBV28 to TRBJ1-2, with no clear D. V was cut by 4 bases and J by 4 bases, with 10 bases left in between. The CDR3 runs 13 residues. The germline CDR1 and CDR2 sequences are MDHEN and SYDVKM. The CDR3 loop is CASSSHNSYGYTF. In nucleotides, the CDR3 is TGTGCCAGCAGTTCGCATAACAGCTATGGCTACACCTTC.

This clonotype has ten or more counts. The chain is built from TRBV30 and TRBJ2-7, with 10 bases fitting TRBD2. The junction had 4 bases not matched to a gene; V was cut back by 2 bases and J by 0 bases. The CDR3 contains 15 residues. Germline V gene data show CDR1 as GTSNPN and CDR2 as SVGIG (reference sequence). The CDR3 here is CAWSLGLAVSYEQYF. The CDR3 DNA reads as TGTGCCTGGAGTTTAGGACTAGCGGTCTCCTACGAGCAGTACTTC.

The table lists this clonotype with a few counts. The rearrangement links TRBV15 to TRBJ1-2; TRBD1 agrees at 7 bases. Germline V gene sequence: CDR1 LNHNV, CDR2 YYDKDF (reference sequence). The J segment lost 4 bases and the V segment lost 9 bases, leaving 11 bases of the junction unmatched. This CDR3 comprises 14 residues. CDR3 in DNA: TGTGCCACTCAGCCAGTGTACAGGGGCTATGGCTACACCTTC. This sequence encodes CATQPVYRGYGYTF.

This clonotype showed up many times. This chain joins TRBV7-3 and TRBJ1-1, with 10 bases that match TRBD1. The CDR3 totals 14 residues. The germline V gene has CDR1 SGHTA and CDR2 FQGTGA. Trimming took 5 bases from V and 3 from J; bases not matched to a gene: 3. CDR3 amino acids: CASSPGTGDTEAFF. CDR3 nucleotides: TGTGCCAGCAGCCCGGGGACAGGGGACACTGAAGCTTTCTTT.

This clonotype came up a few times. J is TRBJ2-7 and V is TRBV20-1; D remains ambiguous. The length of the CDR3 is 14 residues. CDR1 is DFQATT, CDR2 SNEGSKA, per germline (reference sequence). The V and J ends lost 0 bases and 0 bases respectively, with 9 bases between them. The CDR3: CSARDRTDSYEQYF. DNA for the CDR3: TGCAGTGCTAGAGATCGGACGGACTCCTACGAGCAGTACTTC.

J is TRBJ2-7 and V is TRBV12-5, with D hard to call. V was pared by 6 bases and J by 2 bases, with 20 bases between. There are 16 residues in the CDR3. Germline V gene sequence: CDR1 LGHNT, CDR2 FRNRAP. The CDR3 region is CASGPHFPRSPYEQYF. CDR3 coding DNA: TGTGCTAGTGGCCCGCATTTCCCCAGGTCCCCCTACGAGCAGTACTTC. The full variable domain, rest sourced from reference TRBV12-5 and TRBJ2-7, is DARVTQTPRHKVTEMGQEVTMRCQPILGHNTVFWYRQTMMQGLELLAYFRNRAPLDDSGMPKDRFSAEMPDATLATLKIQPSEPRDSAVYFCASGPHFPRSPYEQYFGPGTRLTVT.

This clonotype was seen at least ten times. In DNA form, the CDR3 reads TGCGCCAGCAGCTTGGAGCTGCGGAGGAGCTCCTACAATGAGCAGTTCTTC. It encodes CASSLELRRSSYNEQFF. The rearrangement uses TRBV5-1 and TRBJ2-1, with D possibly TRBD2 on 5 matching bases. From germline, CDR1 is SGHRS and CDR2 YFSETQ. V was clipped by 0 bases and J by 0 bases, with 13 bases between them. The CDR3 length is 17 residues.

This clonotype was seen at least ten times. The chain uses TRBV6-1 and TRBJ2-3; 11 nucleotides line up with TRBD1. With V trimmed by 5 bases and J by 3 bases, 7 bases remained unmatched. This CDR3 comprises 16 residues. CDR1 MNHNS and CDR2 SASEGT come from the germline V gene. The DNA of the CDR3 is TGTGCCAGCAGTTCCAGGACAGGGGGCTGGACAGATACGCAGTATTTT. Its protein product is CASSSRTGGWTDTQYF.

This clonotype was seen at least ten times. J is TRBJ2-3 and V is TRBV18; D perhaps matches TRBD2 (5 bases). The CDR3 runs 15 residues. Trimming stripped 1 base from V and 5 bases from J, with 13 bases between. Germline CDR1 is KGHSH and CDR2 is LQKENI. This CDR3 is CASSPRRLIGDTQYF. CDR3 DNA: TGTGCCAGCTCACCACGGAGACTAATAGGAGATACGCAGTATTTT.

The chain carries TRBV5-4 and TRBJ2-5, with TRBD2 matching 8 bases. Germline V gives CDR1 SGHNT, CDR2 YYREEE (reference sequence). V gave up 2 bases and J gave up 2 bases; unmatched junction bases: 2. CDR3 length: 14 residues. The CDR3, as DNA: TGTGCCAGCAGCTTCCCTAGCGGGCAAGAGACCCAGTACTTC. Its translation: CASSFPSGQETQYF. Full variable domain (rest looked up from reference TRBV5-4 and TRBJ2-5): ETGVTQSPTHLIKTRGQQVTLRCSSQSGHNTVSWYQQALGQGPQFIFQYYREEENGRGNFPPRFSGLQFPNYSSELNVNALELDDSALYLCASSFPSGQETQYFGPGTRLLVL.

The gene calls are TRBV28 and TRBJ2-7; D might be TRBD2 (6 bases). Trimming took off 7 bases at V and 1 base at J, with 14 bases between the two ends. In germline, CDR1 is MDHEN, CDR2 SYDVKM. The CDR3 contains 14 residues. As DNA, the CDR3 is TGTGCCAGCAATCGTCGGGACTGGTCCTACGAGCAGTACTTC. It codes for CASNRRDWSYEQYF. Variable domain in full (rest from reference TRBV28 and TRBJ2-7): DVKVTQSSRYLVKRTGEKVFLECVQDMDHENMFWYRQDPGLGLRLIYFSYDVKMKEKGDIPEGYSVSREKKERFSLILESASTNQTSMYLCASNRRDWSYEQYFGPGTRLTVT.

Ten or more counts support this clonotype. The chain uses TRBV5-1 and TRBJ2-3; the D is unclear. Trimming removed 2 bases at V and 0 bases at J, with 10 bases between. CDR3 length equals 15 residues. Germline-derived CDR1 and CDR2 are SGHRS and YFSETQ. The CDR3 is CASSFGRSSTDTQYF. The CDR3 DNA sequence: TGCGCCAGCAGCTTCGGGCGATCTAGCACAGATACGCAGTATTTT.

This clonotype was recorded many times. Its ends do not fully match the called genes, so a read error is possible. The rearrangement joins TRBV2 to TRBJ2-1, with 8 positions matching TRBD2. The CDR3 has 13 residues. The germline CDR1 and CDR2 sequences are SNHLY and FYNNEI. This CDR3 reads CASSEGLAHEQFF. As DNA, the CDR3 is TGTGCCAGCAGCGAAGGACTAGCCCATGAGCAGTTCTTC.

The chain recombines TRBV9 with TRBJ2-7; D uncertain. Germline V gene sequence: CDR1 SGDLS, CDR2 YYNGEE. V gave up 3 bases and J gave up 0 bases, with 7 bases separating them. The CDR3 length is 13 residues. The CDR3 bases are TGTGCCAGCAGCGCCCCAGGCTCCTACGAGCAGTACTTC. Protein sequence: CASSAPGSYEQYF.

This clonotype showed up many times. This chain joins TRBV18 and TRBJ2-2; D is uncertain. V lost 4 bases and J 7 bases, leaving 19 bases between the germline ends. The CDR3 length is 16 residues. The germline CDR1 and CDR2 sequences are KGHSH and LQKENI. The CDR3, as DNA: TGTGCCAGCTCACAGAGTATGACCCTCGGGTACGGGGAGCTGTTTTTT. Its protein is CASSQSMTLGYGELFF. The variable domain in full, completed from reference TRBV18 and TRBJ2-2, reads NAGVMQNPRHLVRRRGQEARLRCSPMKGHSHVYWYRQLPEEGLKFMVYLQKENIIDESGMPKERFSAEFPKEGPSILRIQQVVRGDSAAYFCASSQSMTLGYGELFFGEGSRLTVL.

This chain connects TRBV6-2 or TRBV6-3 to TRBJ2-2; D possibly corresponds to TRBD1 (6 bases). There are 16 residues in the CDR3. Per germline, CDR1 MNHEY and CDR2 SVGEGT. Trimming took off 0 bases at V and 1 base at J, with 9 bases between the two ends. CDR3 nucleotides: TGTGCCAGCAGTTACTCGGGGACAAAGAACACCGGGGAGCTGTTTTTT. Translated: CASSYSGTKNTGELFF.

V is TRBV19 and J is TRBJ2-1; D possibly corresponds to TRBD1 (6 bases). The CDR3 has 15 residues. Deletions cut 5 bases from V and 1 base from J, with 12 bases between. Germline V gene sequence: CDR1 LNHDA, CDR2 SQIVND (reference sequence). The CDR3 DNA sequence: TGTGCCAGTAGTTTCCGGGACACATCCTACAATGAGCAGTTCTTC. Its protein product is CASSFRDTSYNEQFF.

This clonotype was recorded at least ten times. This chain links TRBV7-9 with TRBJ1-2, with D hard to call. CDR1 SEHNR and CDR2 FQNEAQ come from the germline V gene (reference sequence). With 5 bases removed from V and 0 bases from J, the gap between germline ends came to 16 bases. This CDR3 has 16 amino acids. The CDR3 coding sequence is TGTGCCAGCAGCCTCCGGACTGTCGCGGCTAACTATGGCTACACCTTC. Residues: CASSLRTVAANYGYTF.

The sample holds many counts of this clonotype. This chain joins TRBV6-1 and TRBJ2-7; D perhaps matches TRBD1 (5 bases). V gave up 5 bases and J gave up 2 bases, with 16 bases separating them. Germline lookup yields CDR1 MNHNS and CDR2 SASEGT. This CDR3 has 15 amino acids. CDR3 residues: CASSYTGALTYEQYF. Here the CDR3 DNA reads TGTGCCAGCAGTTATACAGGAGCGCTGACCTACGAGCAGTACTTC.

This clonotype was counted many times. V and J are TRBV12-3 or TRBV12-4 and TRBJ1-5; no reliable D call. The length of the CDR3 is 12 residues. Trimming left V 8 bases short and J 6 bases short, with 11 bases between. CDR3 amino acids: CASCLTPQPQHF. DNA of the CDR3: TGTGCCAGCTGCCTTACCCCTCAGCCCCAGCATTTT.

The rearrangement uses TRBV5-1 and TRBJ2-3; tentative D call: TRBD1 (8 bases). The germline V gene encodes CDR1 SGHRS and CDR2 YFSETQ. Trimming stripped 5 bases from V and 5 bases from J, with 15 bases between. The CDR3 has 14 residues. CDR3 bases: TGCGCCAGCAGGATGGACAGGGAGGGAGATACGCAGTATTTT. Its translation: CASRMDREGDTQYF.

The sample holds a few counts of this clonotype. J is TRBJ2-3 and V is TRBV12-5; D not resolved. V was shortened by 6 bases and J by 10 bases, with 11 bases between the two germline ends. From germline, CDR1 is LGHNT and CDR2 FRNRAP. This CDR3 is built from 11 residues. As DNA, the CDR3 is TGTGCTAGTGGCCGAGGCGGTTCGCAGTATTTT. Its translation: CASGRGGSQYF.

The chain carries TRBV25-1 and TRBJ2-1; 9 positions agree with TRBD2. In germline, CDR1 is MGHDK, CDR2 SYGVNS. With V trimmed by 2 bases and J by 4 bases, 3 bases remained unmatched. The CDR3 is 15 amino acids. Here the CDR3 DNA reads TGTGCCAGCAGTGAAGTAGCGGGAGTGTACAATGAGCAGTTCTTC. Protein sequence: CASSEVAGVYNEQFF.

Ten or more counts support this clonotype. This chain links TRBV12-3 or TRBV12-4 with TRBJ1-4; no firm D call. Deletions cut 4 bases from V and 10 bases from J, with 16 bases between. This CDR3 has 14 residues. Here the CDR3 reads CASSSSRQSGKLFF. Here the CDR3 DNA reads TGTGCCAGCAGTTCCTCCCGGCAGTCCGGAAAACTGTTTTTT.

V is TRBV14 and J is TRBJ2-3, with a weak D call TRBD2 (5 bases). V lost 1 base to trimming and J lost 9 bases, with 8 bases between them. In germline, CDR1 is SGHDN, CDR2 FVKESK. The CDR3 sequence is 12 residues long. This chain's CDR3 is CASSQGRSTQYF. In DNA form, the CDR3 reads TGTGCCAGCAGCCAAGGGAGGTCGACGCAGTATTTT.

This rearrangement joins TRBV10-1 to TRBJ2-5; TRBD2 matches 8 bases. The J segment lost 0 bases and the V segment lost 2 bases, leaving 2 bases of the junction unmatched. In germline, CDR1 is WNHNN, CDR2 SYGVQD (reference sequence). The CDR3 has 15 residues. CDR3 in amino acids: CASSEASGYQETQYF. The DNA for the CDR3 is TGCGCCAGCAGTGAGGCTAGCGGGTACCAAGAGACCCAGTACTTC.

The chain uses TRBV5-1 and TRBJ2-1; 10 bases are a match to TRBD2. Germline trimming cut 0 bases from V and 6 bases from J; bases unmatched to any gene: 3. The CDR3 extends over 15 amino acids. CDR1 is SGHRS and CDR2 is YFSETQ in the germline V gene. CDR3 amino acids: CASSLVAGGGNEQFF. The DNA of the CDR3 is TGCGCCAGCAGCTTGGTAGCGGGGGGAGGCAATGAGCAGTTCTTC. Combining the CDR3 with reference TRBV5-1 and TRBJ2-1 gives the whole variable domain KAGVTQTPRYLIKTRGQQVTLSCSPISGHRSVSWYQQTPGQGLQFLFEYFSETQRNKGNFPGRFSGRQFSNSRSEMNVSTLELGDSALYLCASSLVAGGGNEQFFGPGTRLTVL.

This clonotype was picked up many times. The chain recombines TRBV12-3 or TRBV12-4 with TRBJ2-7, with 10 bases fitting TRBD1. This CDR3 is 15 amino acids long. Germline trimming cut 2 bases from V and 5 bases from J; bases unmatched to any gene: 6. The CDR3 DNA follows: TGTGCCAGCAGTTTATCGGGACAGGGGATGGACGAGCAGTACTTC. It is translated as CASSLSGQGMDEQYF.

This clonotype was recorded many times. The chain recombines TRBV6-1 with TRBJ2-7, with no clear D. CDR1 is MNHNS and CDR2 is SASEGT in the germline V gene. With 11 bases removed from V and 3 bases from J, the gap between germline ends came to 20 bases. The CDR3 is 14 amino acids. The CDR3 bases are TGTGCCGGCGGTCGCGGACCCACTATCTACGAGCAGTACTTC. Translation gives CAGGRGPTIYEQYF.